A single TCR beta chain is shown here with its context. An end of the junction does not agree with germline; a read error may underlie this. These data are taken from a study of cytomegalovirus exposure and HLA in healthy donors. Study summary: There were around 100 million unique TCR beta sequences, drawn from around 180 million T cells, in an earlier analysis. Among the 350 to 400 donors who were genotyped, about 86% fell in the genetic ancestry cluster that is associated with self-reported Caucasian donors.

The PCR ran on 60 Vbeta and 13 Jbeta primers. This table comes from immunoSEQ multiplex PCR, and its TCRdb copy is limited to in-frame clones, with some not included. Among some 170,000 clones listed, 70% to 90% were seen once. Germline-derived CDR1 and CDR2 are MNHNS and SASEGT. CDR3 length equals 12 residues. This clonotype was sampled from a woman in her twenties or thirties in good health and CMV-seronegative. The V call is TRBV6-1, the J call TRBJ2-3; D may be TRBD1 (6 bases). Sequencing was performed on PBMCs. Here the CDR3 DNA reads TGTGCCAGCAGTGAGAGTCTAGGGGGACGCCTTTTT. This translates into CASSESLGGRLF.